Detailed here is one TCR beta chain. Its antigen is as yet unknown. The germline V gene encodes CDR1 LGHNA and CDR2 YSLEER. V was clipped by 0 bases and J by 14 bases, with 14 bases between them. The CDR3 length is 13 residues. TCRdb keeps only in-frame clones here, not all; method: immunoSEQ multiplex PCR. The sample lists more than 65,000 clones, 80% to 90% occurring once. These data are taken from a study of OX40 agonist ivuxolimab in advanced cancers. Study-level background: Every 2 weeks, patients received ivuxolimab intravenously, dosed at 0.01 to 10 mg/kg. Subjects had a mean age of roughly 60 years, with a range of about 20 to 85; around 83% were male. Two cutaneous melanoma patients and one hepatocellular carcinoma patient, three in all, had partial responses. Study findings and constraints: Those patients achieving a partial response at 0.1-3.0 mg/kg showed among the lowest clonal expansion.

The source is an adult with an advanced solid tumor such as melanoma, head and neck, liver or kidney cancer. The sequencing used CD4+ or CD8+ T cells sorted from blood, collected in a trial of the OX40 agonist ivuxolimab. The rearrangement links TRBV4-3 to TRBJ2-1, with D tentatively TRBD2 (5 bases). This CDR3 is CASSQEGGGSEFF. The CDR3, as DNA: TGCGCCAGCAGCCAAGAGGGTGGCGGGTCTGAGTTCTTC.